This record covers a single T cell receptor (beta chain). The data are from a study of blood T cell repertoires in COVID-19. On the study more broadly: Acute and convalescent COVID-19 specimens originated in the United States, Italy and Spain. Nucleic acid was either cDNA or gDNA, and it came from T cells, B-cell-depleted T cells, or PBMCs.

This CDR3 contains 14 residues. Germline V gives CDR1 SGHVS, CDR2 FQNEAQ. V gave up 6 bases and J gave up 0 bases; unmatched junction bases: 4. Produced via immunoSEQ multiplex PCR; TCRdb's table is partial and in-frame only. In the table there are about 98,000 clones, 82% of which are singletons. Sequencing was carried out using peripheral blood. This clonotype originated in an elderly man with acute or convalescent COVID-19. The J gene is TRBJ1-1, the V gene TRBV7-8, with 7 bases lining up with TRBD1. The CDR3 DNA sequence: TGTGCCAGCAGGCGCGGGACAGTGAACACTGAAGCTTTCTTT. Protein product: CASRRGTVNTEAFF.